Sequencing of this T cell receptor beta chain was carried out in a study of CD8+ T cells in alopecia areata. Across the study: The drug, tofacitinib, lasted 6 to 18 months, followed by 6 months off drug.

Treatment indicated: oral pan-JAK inhibitor, 5-10 mg twice daily. Peripheral blood and lesional scalp punch biopsies came from alopecia areata patients. Extraction and reverse transcription of RNA yielded cDNA as the sequencing template. Clones were sequenced by immunoSEQ multiplex PCR, and TCRdb holds only the in-frame ones, with some missing. Among 150,000 or so clones listed, roughly two thirds were seen once. As for this clone: Its antigen is unknown.

V lost 2 bases, J lost 4 bases, and 9 bases lay in between. Germline V gene sequence: CDR1 GTSNPN, CDR2 SVGIG (reference sequence). The CDR3 has 13 amino acids. Study findings and constraints: Relative to mice, TCR sharing across patients was less clear, a difference possibly HLA-related.

This chain joins TRBV30 and TRBJ2-1; unclear D gene. The sequencing used CD4+ T cells sorted from blood, collected at week 4, from a patient treated with tofacitinib. The TCR sequence derives from a human donor with alopecia areata. The CDR3: CAWSPRVYNEQFF. CDR3 in DNA: TGTGCCTGGAGTCCCCGGGTTTACAATGAGCAGTTCTTC.